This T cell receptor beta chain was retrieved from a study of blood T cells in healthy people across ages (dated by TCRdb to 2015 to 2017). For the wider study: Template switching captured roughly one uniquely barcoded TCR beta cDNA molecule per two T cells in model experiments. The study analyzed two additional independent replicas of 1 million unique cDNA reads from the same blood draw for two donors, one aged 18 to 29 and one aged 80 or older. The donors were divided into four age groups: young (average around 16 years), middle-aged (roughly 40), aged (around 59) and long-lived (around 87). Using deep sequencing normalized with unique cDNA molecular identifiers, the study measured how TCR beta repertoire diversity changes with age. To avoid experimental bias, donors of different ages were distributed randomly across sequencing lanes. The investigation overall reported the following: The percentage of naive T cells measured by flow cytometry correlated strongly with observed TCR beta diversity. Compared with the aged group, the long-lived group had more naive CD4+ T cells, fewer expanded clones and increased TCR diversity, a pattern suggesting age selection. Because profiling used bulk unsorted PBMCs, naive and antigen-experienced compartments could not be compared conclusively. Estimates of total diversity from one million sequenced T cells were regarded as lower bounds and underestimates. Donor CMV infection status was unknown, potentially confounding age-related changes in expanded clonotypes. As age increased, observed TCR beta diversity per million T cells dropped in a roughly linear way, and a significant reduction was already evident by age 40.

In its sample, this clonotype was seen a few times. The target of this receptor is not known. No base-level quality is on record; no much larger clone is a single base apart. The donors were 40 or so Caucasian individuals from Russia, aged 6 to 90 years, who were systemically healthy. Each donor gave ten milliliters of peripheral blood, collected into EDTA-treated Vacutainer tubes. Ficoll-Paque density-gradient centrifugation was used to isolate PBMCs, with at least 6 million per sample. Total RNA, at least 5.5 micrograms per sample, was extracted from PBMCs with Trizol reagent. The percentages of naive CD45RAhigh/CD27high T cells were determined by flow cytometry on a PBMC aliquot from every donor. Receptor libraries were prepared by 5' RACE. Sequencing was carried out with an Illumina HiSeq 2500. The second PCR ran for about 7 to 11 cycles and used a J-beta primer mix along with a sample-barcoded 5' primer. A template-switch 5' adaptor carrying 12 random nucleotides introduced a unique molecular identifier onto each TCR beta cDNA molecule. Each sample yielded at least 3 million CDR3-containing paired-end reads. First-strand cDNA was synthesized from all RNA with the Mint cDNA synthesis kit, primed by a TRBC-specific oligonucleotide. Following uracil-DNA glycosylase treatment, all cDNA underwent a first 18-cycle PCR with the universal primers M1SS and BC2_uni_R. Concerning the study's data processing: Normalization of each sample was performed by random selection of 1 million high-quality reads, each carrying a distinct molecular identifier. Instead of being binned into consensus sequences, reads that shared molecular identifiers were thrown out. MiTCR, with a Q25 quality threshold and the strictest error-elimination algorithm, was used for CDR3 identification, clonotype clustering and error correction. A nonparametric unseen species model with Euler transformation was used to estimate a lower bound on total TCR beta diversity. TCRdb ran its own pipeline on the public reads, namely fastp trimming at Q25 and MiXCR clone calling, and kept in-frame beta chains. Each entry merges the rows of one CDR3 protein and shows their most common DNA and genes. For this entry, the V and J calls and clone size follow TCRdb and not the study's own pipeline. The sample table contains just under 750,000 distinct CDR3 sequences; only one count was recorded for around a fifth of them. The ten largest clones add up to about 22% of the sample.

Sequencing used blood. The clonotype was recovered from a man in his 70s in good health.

The CDR3: CSARDSGRPYGYTF. The DNA sequence is given as TGCAGTGCTAGAGATTCTGGCAGGCCCTATGGCTACACCTTC. The chain joins TRBV20-1 to TRBJ1-2; the D gene remains uncertain. From cysteine to phenylalanine, the CDR3 is 14 amino acids long. CDR3 DNA only is kept here, 42 bases in frame from base 1. Trimming at the junction amounts to 0 bases on V and 4 bases on J, and the germline ends lie 12 bases apart. The germline V gene (reference sequence) specifies DFQATT as CDR1 and SNEGSKA as CDR2.